This is a list of T cell receptor beta chains from one sample in a study of cytomegalovirus exposure and HLA in healthy donors. Sequencing used immunoSEQ multiplex PCR; TCRdb keeps in-frame clones, though not all of them. The sample contains about 43,000 clones, less than 75% of which appear only once. Sequencing was carried out using PBMCs. These receptor sequences come from a man in his sixties in good health and CMV-seropositive. Each CDR3 is given with its conserved first and last residue. A D gene is named only where the DNA matches it firmly. The size entry is marked missing in some rows and otherwise reads once, few, many or a size class.

clone size,V gene,D gene,J gene,CDR3 protein,CDR3 DNA
few,TRBV28,-,TRBJ1-2,CASSSPGVRSGYTF,TGTGCCAGCAGTTCCCCCGGGGTCAGGAGCGGCTACACCTTC
-,TRBV5-6,-,TRBJ1-2,CASSLSPGVVRSGYTF,TGTGCCAGCAGCTTAAGTCCGGGGGTGGTCAGAAGCGGCTACACCTTC
-,TRBV11-3,TRBD1,TRBJ1-1,CASSRDSNTEAFF,TGTGCCAGCAGTCGGGACAGCAACACTGAAGCTTTCTTT
-,TRBV28,-,TRBJ1-3,CASNAPPGNTIYF,TGTGCCAGCAACGCGCCGCCTGGAAACACCATATATTTT
-,TRBV7-2,-,TRBJ1-3,CASSDPSSGNTIYF,TGTGCCAGCAGCGATCCGAGCTCTGGAAACACCATATATTTT
-,TRBV9,-,TRBJ2-3,CASSVDISDTQYF,TGTGCCAGCAGCGTAGACATATCAGATACGCAGTATTTT
-,TRBV29-1,TRBD2,TRBJ2-1,CSVKGTSGSNEQFF,TGCAGCGTGAAAGGGACTAGCGGGAGCAATGAGCAGTTCTTC
-,TRBV5-4,-,TRBJ2-1,CASSSTDEQFF,TGTGCCAGCAGCTCAACTGATGAGCAGTTCTTC
few,TRBV7-2,TRBD2,TRBJ2-7,CASSLAFSGSYEQYF,TGTGCCAGCAGCTTAGCTTTTAGCGGGAGCTACGAGCAGTACTTC
once,TRBV4-3,-,TRBJ2-7,CASSQDFSVGGSYEQYF,TGCGCCAGCAGCCAAGATTTTTCGGTGGGAGGATCCTACGAGCAGTACTTC
-,TRBV12-5,-,TRBJ2-1,CASGVQDEQFF,TGTGCTAGTGGTGTCCAGGATGAGCAGTTCTTC
few,TRBV7-6,-,TRBJ1-2,CASSPGVGGGYTF,TGTGCCAGCAGCCCAGGGGTCGGCGGTGGCTACACCTTC
-,TRBV4-1,-,TRBJ2-5,CASSQVAGETQYF,TGCGCCAGCAGCCAAGTAGCAGGGGAGACCCAGTACTTC
-,TRBV9,-,TRBJ2-1,CASSGGSGSEQFF,TGTGCCAGCAGCGGAGGAAGTGGTAGTGAGCAGTTCTTC
-,TRBV6-5,-,TRBJ2-7,CASSYSNRARTEQYF,TGTGCCAGCAGTTACTCGAACAGGGCTCGCACCGAGCAGTACTTC
-,TRBV7-2,TRBD1,TRBJ1-1,CASSHGQGWTEAFF,TGTGCCAGCAGCCACGGACAGGGTTGGACTGAAGCTTTCTTT
few,TRBV10-3,TRBD1,TRBJ1-1,CAINRQGDSTTEAFF,TGTGCCATCAATAGACAGGGAGATAGCACCACTGAAGCTTTCTTT
-,TRBV28,-,TRBJ2-7,CASRQAGTTYEQYF,TGTGCCAGCAGACAGGCCGGGACAACCTACGAGCAGTACTTC
-,TRBV7-9,TRBD1,TRBJ1-2,CASRVDRGTGGYTF,TGTGCCAGCAGAGTGGACAGGGGGACGGGCGGCTACACCTTC
-,TRBV4-3,TRBD2,TRBJ2-7,CASDRTCWGRTSGFYEQYF,TGCGCCAGCGATCGGACCTGTTGGGGGAGGACTAGCGGATTCTACGAGCAGTACTTC
-,TRBV10-3,TRBD2,TRBJ2-5,CATTTSDQETQYF,TGTGCCACTACGACTAGCGACCAAGAGACCCAGTACTTC
-,TRBV5-6,-,TRBJ2-1,CASREQGDYNEQFF,TGTGCCAGCCGGGAACAGGGTGACTACAATGAGCAGTTCTTC
-,TRBV7-9,TRBD1,TRBJ2-1,CATQGALLYNEQFF,TGTGCCACACAGGGGGCTTTACTTTACAATGAGCAGTTCTTC
-,TRBV28,TRBD1,TRBJ1-3,CASSSGGHRGPGNTIYF,TGTGCCAGCAGTTCTGGGGGTCACAGGGGGCCTGGAAACACCATATATTTT
-,TRBV6-1,TRBD2,TRBJ2-3,CASSEALAGVGWSTDTQYF,TGTGCCAGCAGTGAAGCGCTTGCGGGAGTTGGTTGGAGCACAGATACGCAGTATTTT
-,TRBV7-9,-,TRBJ2-1,CASSSVSRTEQFF,TGTGCCAGCAGCTCCGTTAGCCGCACTGAGCAGTTCTTC
-,TRBV11-2,-,TRBJ2-2,CASSRIRGWDGELFF,TGTGCCAGCAGCAGAATCAGGGGCTGGGACGGGGAGCTGTTTTTT
-,TRBV7-9,-,TRBJ2-7,CASSKRQSDEQYF,TGTGCCAGCAGCAAAAGACAGAGCGACGAGCAGTACTTC
-,TRBV7-9,TRBD2,TRBJ2-7,CASSLAGAYEQYF,TGTGCCAGCAGCCTAGCGGGAGCCTACGAGCAGTACTTC
-,TRBV14,-,TRBJ2-1,CASSFIGQPSDEQFF,TGTGCCAGCAGCTTTATCGGACAGCCATCGGATGAGCAGTTCTTC
once,TRBV25-1,-,TRBJ1-5,CASSDGGGQGQPQHF,TGTGCCAGCAGTGACGGGGGGGGGCAGGGGCAGCCCCAGCATTTT
-,TRBV5-6,TRBD1,TRBJ2-2,CASSRPGQSNTGELFF,TGTGCCAGCAGCCGACCGGGACAGTCGAACACCGGGGAGCTGTTTTTT
-,TRBV5-5,-,TRBJ2-7,CASSWGAASSYEQYF,TGTGCCAGCAGCTGGGGCGCGGCGAGCTCCTACGAGCAGTACTTC
once,TRBV7-2,-,TRBJ1-5,CASSRGGSNQPQHF,TGTGCCAGCAGCCGGGGGGGAAGCAATCAGCCCCAGCATTTT
-,TRBV27,TRBD1,TRBJ2-7,CASSLGRGQGEQYF,TGTGCCAGCAGTTTAGGCAGGGGGCAGGGAGAGCAGTACTTC
-,TRBV2,TRBD2,TRBJ2-5,CASKSGLAGETQYF,TGTGCCAGCAAGTCGGGACTAGCGGGAGAGACCCAGTACTTC
few,TRBV7-8,-,TRBJ1-2,CASSKMREGNYGYTF,TGTGCCAGCAGTAAAATGCGGGAGGGTAACTATGGCTACACCTTC
-,TRBV2,TRBD1,TRBJ2-7,CASRGTAFNSYEQYF,TGTGCCAGCAGGGGGACAGCCTTTAACTCCTACGAGCAGTACTTC
-,TRBV7-6,TRBD2,TRBJ2-1,CASSLGGGSVGNEQFF,TGTGCCAGCAGCTTAGGGGGCGGGAGTGTTGGGAATGAGCAGTTCTTC
-,TRBV7-2,TRBD2,TRBJ2-7,CASSWGEGYEQYF,TGTGCCAGCAGTTGGGGGGAGGGTTACGAGCAGTACTTC
-,TRBV7-2,-,TRBJ2-2,CASSISGTGELFF,TGTGCCAGCAGCATTTCGGGCACCGGGGAGCTGTTTTTT
once,TRBV7-3,-,TRBJ2-7,CASSLDSGEQYF,TGTGCCAGCAGCCTCGATAGCGGCGAGCAGTACTTC
-,TRBV25-1,-,TRBJ2-7,CASSGTAYEQYF,TGTGCCAGCAGCGGAACAGCCTACGAGCAGTACTTC
-,TRBV7-2,-,TRBJ1-2,CASSLYYGYTF,TGTGCCAGCAGCCTTTACTATGGCTACACCTTC
few,TRBV10-3,TRBD2,TRBJ2-6,CAISQGLAGVAGANVLTF,TGTGCCATCAGCCAGGGACTAGCGGGAGTAGCTGGGGCCAACGTCCTGACTTTC
few,TRBV29-1,TRBD2,TRBJ2-5,CSVDRTSGEETQYF,TGCAGCGTTGATCGGACTAGCGGGGAAGAGACCCAGTACTTC
-,TRBV5-1,-,TRBJ2-7,CASSLGLGGVYEQYF,TGCGCCAGCAGCTTGGGCCTAGGGGGAGTCTACGAGCAGTACTTC
once,TRBV5-1,-,TRBJ1-1,CASSVTDNTEAFF,TGCGCCAGCAGCGTGACAGACAACACTGAAGCTTTCTTT
-,TRBV7-9,TRBD2,TRBJ2-1,CASSFPTSGSDEQFF,TGTGCCAGCAGCTTCCCGACTAGCGGGAGCGATGAGCAGTTCTTC
once,TRBV11-2,-,TRBJ1-6,CASSLSDSRNSPLHF,TGTGCCAGCAGCTTAAGTGACAGCCGTAATTCACCCCTCCACTTT
-,TRBV28,TRBD2,TRBJ2-2,CASLTSGTSGELFF,TGTGCCAGCCTAACTAGCGGGACGTCCGGGGAGCTGTTTTTT
once,TRBV7-6,TRBD2,TRBJ2-1,CASSLGLAGDTRQFF,TGTGCCAGCAGCTTAGGGCTAGCGGGAGATACGCGGCAGTTCTTC
-,TRBV4-3,-,TRBJ1-6,CASSQDWTANSPLHF,TGCGCCAGCAGCCAAGATTGGACAGCTAATTCACCCCTCCACTTT
few,TRBV4-3,-,TRBJ1-3,CASSQGGFGNTIYF,TGCGCCAGCAGCCAAGGGGGCTTTGGAAACACCATATATTTT
medium-sized,TRBV6-5,TRBD2,TRBJ2-1,CASSYSSGMVEQFF,TGTGCCAGCAGTTACTCTAGCGGGATGGTTGAGCAGTTCTTC
-,TRBV27,TRBD2,TRBJ2-1,CASSSFGGRSSYNEQFF,TGTGCCAGCAGTTCCTTTGGCGGGAGAAGCTCCTACAATGAGCAGTTCTTC
-,TRBV2,TRBD1,TRBJ2-7,CASWDSSYEQYF,TGTGCCAGCTGGGACAGTTCCTACGAGCAGTACTTC
few,TRBV9,-,TRBJ2-2,CASSVAGTNTGELFF,TGTGCCAGCAGCGTAGCGGGAACGAACACCGGGGAGCTGTTTTTT